The 3 T cell receptor beta chains given below trace back to one sample, sequenced in a study of blood T cell repertoires in COVID-19. Sequencing was performed with immunoSEQ multiplex PCR; in TCRdb, only in-frame clones are kept and a portion is missing. In the table there are roughly 49,000 clones, 89% of which are singletons. Sequenced input: peripheral blood. All receptors come from a man between 60 and 70 years old with active COVID-19.

The V call is TRBV15, the J call TRBJ1-1; D is unresolved. CDR3 length equals 13 residues. Trimming shortened V by 6 bases and J by 0 bases, and 8 bases separated the two germline ends. Germline CDR1 is LNHNV and CDR2 is YYDKDF (reference sequence). CDR3 sequence (DNA): TGTGCCACCAGAGAACGGTTGAACACTGAAGCTTTCTTT. Residues: CATRERLNTEAFF.

In DNA, the CDR3 is TGTGCCAGCAGCTCAATTCAGCGGGTGGGTCATGAGCAGTTCTTC. Protein product: CASSSIQRVGHEQFF. The rearrangement links TRBV2 to TRBJ2-1; possible D gene TRBD2, 6 bases. CDR1 and CDR2 from the germline V gene are SNHLY and FYNNEI. The CDR3 is 15 residues long. With 6 bases removed from V and 8 bases from J, the gap between germline ends came to 20 bases.

The chain carries TRBV7-2 and TRBJ2-5, with 13 bases lining up with TRBD2. CDR3 length equals 13 residues. The V segment lost 4 bases and the J segment 11 bases; nucleotides outside the gene matches: 4. Germline V gene sequence: CDR1 SGHTA, CDR2 FQGNSA. The CDR3 sequence: CASSSGLAGTQYF. In DNA form, the CDR3 reads TGTGCCAGCAGCTCGGGACTAGCGGGAACTCAGTACTTC.